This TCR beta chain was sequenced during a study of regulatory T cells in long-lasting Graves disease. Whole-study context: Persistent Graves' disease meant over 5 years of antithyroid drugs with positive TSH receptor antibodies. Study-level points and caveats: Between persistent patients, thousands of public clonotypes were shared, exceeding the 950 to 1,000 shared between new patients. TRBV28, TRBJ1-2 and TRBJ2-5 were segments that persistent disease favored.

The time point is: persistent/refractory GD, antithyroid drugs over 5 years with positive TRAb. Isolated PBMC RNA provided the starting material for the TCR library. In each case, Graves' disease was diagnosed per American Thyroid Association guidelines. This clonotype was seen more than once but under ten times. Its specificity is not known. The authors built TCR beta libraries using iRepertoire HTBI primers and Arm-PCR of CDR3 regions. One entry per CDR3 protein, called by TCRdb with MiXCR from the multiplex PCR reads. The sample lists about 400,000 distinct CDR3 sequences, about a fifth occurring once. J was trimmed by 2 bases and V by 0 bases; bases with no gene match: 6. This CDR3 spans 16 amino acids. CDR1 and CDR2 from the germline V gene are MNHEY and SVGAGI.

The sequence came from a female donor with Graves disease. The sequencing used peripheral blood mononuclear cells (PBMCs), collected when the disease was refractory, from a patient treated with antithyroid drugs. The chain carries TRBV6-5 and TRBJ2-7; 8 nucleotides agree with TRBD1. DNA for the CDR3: TGTGCCAGCAGTTACTCGACAGGGGATGGGGCCTACGAGCAGTACTTC. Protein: CASSYSTGDGAYEQYF.